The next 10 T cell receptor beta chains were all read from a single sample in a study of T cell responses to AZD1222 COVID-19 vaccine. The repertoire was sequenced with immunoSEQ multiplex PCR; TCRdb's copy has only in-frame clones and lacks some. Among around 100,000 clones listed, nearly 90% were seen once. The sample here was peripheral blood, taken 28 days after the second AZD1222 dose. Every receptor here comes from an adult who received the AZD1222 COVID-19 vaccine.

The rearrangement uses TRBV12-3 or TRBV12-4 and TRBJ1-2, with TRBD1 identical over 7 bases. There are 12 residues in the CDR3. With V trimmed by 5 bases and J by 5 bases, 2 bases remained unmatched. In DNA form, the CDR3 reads TGTGCCAGCAGTCCACAGGGGTATGGCTACACCTTC. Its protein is CASSPQGYGYTF.

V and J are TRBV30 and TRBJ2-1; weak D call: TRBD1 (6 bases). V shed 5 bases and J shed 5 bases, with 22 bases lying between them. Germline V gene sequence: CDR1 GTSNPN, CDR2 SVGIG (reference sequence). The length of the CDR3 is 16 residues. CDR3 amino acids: CAWYLLEGDSDNEQFF. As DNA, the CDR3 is TGTGCCTGGTACCTTCTTGAGGGGGATAGCGACAATGAGCAGTTCTTC.

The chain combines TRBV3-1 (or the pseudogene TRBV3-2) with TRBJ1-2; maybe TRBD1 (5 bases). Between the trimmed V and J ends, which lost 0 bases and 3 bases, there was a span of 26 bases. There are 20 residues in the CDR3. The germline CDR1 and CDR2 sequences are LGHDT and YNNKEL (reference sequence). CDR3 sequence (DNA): TGTGCCAGCAGCCAAGAACGGCCCCTATACTTGACAGTCGGCCACTATGGCTACACCTTC. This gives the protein CASSQERPLYLTVGHYGYTF.

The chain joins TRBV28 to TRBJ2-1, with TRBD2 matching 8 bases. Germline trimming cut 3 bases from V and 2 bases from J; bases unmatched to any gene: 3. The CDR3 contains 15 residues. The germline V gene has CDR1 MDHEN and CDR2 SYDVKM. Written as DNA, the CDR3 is TGTGCCAGCAGTTTGGCTAGCGGGCCCTACAATGAGCAGTTCTTC. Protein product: CASSLASGPYNEQFF. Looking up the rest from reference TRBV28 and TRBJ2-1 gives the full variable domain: DVKVTQSSRYLVKRTGEKVFLECVQDMDHENMFWYRQDPGLGLRLIYFSYDVKMKEKGDIPEGYSVSREKKERFSLILESASTNQTSMYLCASSLASGPYNEQFFGPGTRLTVL.

CDR3 DNA: TGTGCCAGCAGAAAGGACAGGGGGGACACTGAAGCTTTCTTT. Translated: CASRKDRGDTEAFF. The V call is TRBV6-5, the J call TRBJ1-1, with 10 bases that match TRBD1. Trimming removed 6 bases from V and 3 bases from J; junction bases left unmatched: 4. CDR3 length equals 14 residues. CDR1 is MNHEY, CDR2 SVGAGI, per germline.

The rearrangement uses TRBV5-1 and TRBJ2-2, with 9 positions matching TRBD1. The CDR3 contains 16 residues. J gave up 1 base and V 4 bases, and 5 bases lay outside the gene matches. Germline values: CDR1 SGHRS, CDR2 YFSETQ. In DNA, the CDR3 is TGCGCCAGCAGCCAACAGGGGGCTGAGAACACCGGGGAGCTGTTTTTT. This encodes CASSQQGAENTGELFF.

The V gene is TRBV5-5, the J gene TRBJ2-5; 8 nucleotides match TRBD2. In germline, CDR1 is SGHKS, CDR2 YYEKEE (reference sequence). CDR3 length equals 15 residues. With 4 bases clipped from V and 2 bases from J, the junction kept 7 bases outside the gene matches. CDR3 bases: TGTGCCAGCAGCGCGACTAGCGAGACGCAAGAGACCCAGTACTTC. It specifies CASSATSETQETQYF.

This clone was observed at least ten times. The CDR3 loop reads CASSVDGGAVYEQYF. In DNA, the CDR3 is TGTGCCAGCAGCGTAGACGGGGGGGCGGTATACGAGCAGTACTTC. This rearrangement joins TRBV9 to TRBJ2-7, with 8 nucleotides matching TRBD2. The CDR3 spans 15 residues. Germline-derived CDR1 and CDR2 are SGDLS and YYNGEE. Losses at the gene ends were 0 bases for V and 4 bases for J; bases not matched to a gene: 6.

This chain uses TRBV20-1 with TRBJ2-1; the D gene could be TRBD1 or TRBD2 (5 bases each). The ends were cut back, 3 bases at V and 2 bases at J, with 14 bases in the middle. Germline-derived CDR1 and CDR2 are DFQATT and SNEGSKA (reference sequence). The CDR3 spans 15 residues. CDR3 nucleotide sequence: TGCAGTGCTAGTCTAGCCCGAGGGGCCTACAATGAGCAGTTCTTC. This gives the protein CSASLARGAYNEQFF.

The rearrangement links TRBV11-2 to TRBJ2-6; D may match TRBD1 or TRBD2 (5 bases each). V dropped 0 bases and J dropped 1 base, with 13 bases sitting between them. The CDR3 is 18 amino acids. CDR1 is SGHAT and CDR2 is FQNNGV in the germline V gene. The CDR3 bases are TGTGCCAGCAGCTTAGATCAGGGACCCTTGTCTGGGGCCAACGTCCTGACTTTC. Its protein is CASSLDQGPLSGANVLTF.